Each of the 8 T cell receptor beta chains below was sequenced from the same sample in a study of cytomegalovirus exposure and HLA in healthy donors. Here immunoSEQ multiplex PCR was the method, and the copy in TCRdb shows in-frame clones only, minus some. This sample yields 86,000 or so clones, of which approximately 95% are seen a single time; less than 2% belongs to the top ten. Sequences were obtained from PBMCs. The receptors originated from a man aged 18 to 29 in good health and CMV-seropositive.

The J gene is TRBJ2-3, the V gene TRBV4-1, with D possibly TRBD1 on 6 matching bases. This CDR3 is built from 15 residues. Trimming removed 3 bases from V and 5 bases from J, with 15 bases in between. Germline values: CDR1 MGHRA, CDR2 YSYEKL. The CDR3 loop is CASSQVGQSGDTQYF. Written as DNA, the CDR3 is TGCGCCAGCAGCCAGGTTGGACAGTCCGGAGATACGCAGTATTTT.

The V gene is TRBV4-1, the J gene TRBJ2-7; 9 bases are a match to TRBD2. This CDR3 comprises 17 residues. CDR1 and CDR2 (germline): MGHRA, YSYEKL. The V segment lost 4 bases and the J segment 7 bases; nucleotides outside the gene matches: 17. CDR3 nucleotides: TGCGCCAGCAGCCCCAACCCAACCGGGACTAGCCGGAGGGAGCAGTACTTC. Amino acid sequence: CASSPNPTGTSRREQYF.

The CDR3 region is CATSLGGGQPQHF. CDR3 DNA sequence: TGTGCCACTTCGTTGGGAGGGGGTCAGCCCCAGCATTTT. The chain recombines TRBV15 with TRBJ1-5; possible D gene TRBD1, 6 bases. Germline CDR1 and CDR2: LNHNV and YYDKDF (reference sequence). The CDR3 has 13 residues. Trimming took 9 bases from V and 6 from J, leaving 15 bases between them.

CDR3 sequence: CASSLVTASTDTQYF. Written as DNA, the CDR3 is TGTGCCAGCAGCTTGGTGACAGCTAGCACAGATACGCAGTATTTT. The gene calls are TRBV5-4 and TRBJ2-3; perhaps TRBD1 as D (5 bases). The CDR3 contains 15 residues. V lost 0 bases, J lost 0 bases, and 8 bases lay in between. Looked up from germline, CDR1 is SGHNT and CDR2 is YYREEE (reference sequence).

This sequence joins TRBV5-4 and TRBJ2-7; TRBD1 is a possible D gene (7 bases). The length of the CDR3 is 15 residues. V was trimmed by 0 bases and J by 4 bases, leaving 14 bases between them. In germline, CDR1 is SGHNT, CDR2 YYREEE (reference sequence). CDR3: CASSLAGAGGYEQYF. In nucleotides, the CDR3 is TGTGCCAGCAGCTTGGCCGGCGCAGGGGGGTACGAGCAGTACTTC.

As DNA, the CDR3 is TGTGCCAGCAGTGTGAGCGGGAGCAATCCGTACGAGCAGTACTTC. Its protein is CASSVSGSNPYEQYF. The chain carries TRBV2 and TRBJ2-7; 8 bases agree with TRBD2. Germline lookup yields CDR1 SNHLY and CDR2 FYNNEI. This CDR3 contains 15 residues. Germline trimming cut 4 bases from V and 4 bases from J; bases unmatched to any gene: 9. Combining the CDR3 with reference TRBV2 and TRBJ2-7 gives the whole variable domain EPEVTQTPSHQVTQMGQEVILRCVPISNHLYFYWYRQILGQKVEFLVSFYNNEISEKSEIFDDQFSVERPDGSNFTLKIRSTKLEDSAMYFCASSVSGSNPYEQYFGPGTRLTVT.

The chain couples TRBV7-2 to TRBJ1-2; D not resolved. CDR1 is SGHTA and CDR2 is FQGNSA in the germline V gene. The CDR3 covers 13 residues. V lost 0 bases and J 6 bases, leaving 8 bases between the germline ends. CDR3 DNA: TGTGCCAGCAGCTTAGCTTGGGGAGATGGCTACACCTTC. Translating gives CASSLAWGDGYTF.

This rearrangement joins TRBV5-1 to TRBJ1-2, with D unclear. The V and J ends lost 4 bases and 4 bases respectively, with 11 bases between them. The CDR3 sequence is 13 residues long. Germline CDR1 and CDR2: SGHRS and YFSETQ. CDR3 DNA: TGCGCCAGCAGCAACGGAGCGATCTATGGCTACACCTTC. Translation gives CASSNGAIYGYTF.